The rows below give T cell receptor beta chains drawn from one sample of a study of T cell clonotyping in hematopoietic cell transplantation. TCRdb keeps only in-frame clones here, not all; method: immunoSEQ multiplex PCR. Among under 10,000 clones, about 90% were seen once, and the ten largest hold roughly two fifths. Sequenced here: PBMCs, sampled 180 days after allogeneic stem cell transplant. The origin of the receptors is a human patient who had an allogeneic stem cell transplant, so the T cells may come from the graft donor. The donor label of this sample is uncertain. Some clones in this sample may be carry-over from other donors' samples. CDR3s include the opening cysteine and the closing phenylalanine or tryptophan. Fields, in order: D gene, V gene, J gene, clone size, CDR3 protein, CDR3 DNA. The D gene is left open where the match is weak. Some rows have no size entry. The others give once, few or many, or a class for an expanded clone.

d_call: .
v_call: TRBV9
j_call: TRBJ2-3
clone_size: .
cdr3_aa: CASSVEAGTMHTDTQYF
cdr3_nt: TGTGCCAGCAGCGTAGAGGCGGGGACAATGCATACAGATACGCAGTATTTT

d_call: TRBD2
v_call: TRBV19
j_call: TRBJ2-3
clone_size: .
cdr3_aa: CASSIVTAGGRRDTQYF
cdr3_nt: TGTGCCAGTAGTATAGTTACAGCGGGGGGACGAAGAGATACGCAGTATTTT

d_call: .
v_call: TRBV6-5
j_call: TRBJ1-1
clone_size: once
cdr3_aa: CASSPHRSNGAFF
cdr3_nt: TGTGCCAGCAGCCCCCACAGGTCCAACGGGGCTTTCTTT

d_call: .
v_call: TRBV29-1
j_call: TRBJ1-1
clone_size: .
cdr3_aa: CSVDSKGSDTEAFF
cdr3_nt: TGCAGCGTTGATTCTAAGGGGAGCGACACTGAAGCTTTCTTT

d_call: .
v_call: TRBV6-1
j_call: TRBJ2-6
clone_size: .
cdr3_aa: CATAVTTGANVLTF
cdr3_nt: TGTGCCACTGCCGTCACCACTGGGGCCAACGTCCTGACTTTC

d_call: .
v_call: TRBV19
j_call: TRBJ2-7
clone_size: .
cdr3_aa: CASSIPAGRGNEQYF
cdr3_nt: TGTGCCAGTAGTATCCCCGCAGGACGCGGGAACGAGCAGTACTTC

d_call: TRBD1
v_call: TRBV27
j_call: TRBJ1-6
clone_size: .
cdr3_aa: CASRQTGISSPLHF
cdr3_nt: TGTGCCAGCAGACAGACAGGGATAAGTTCACCCCTCCACTTT

d_call: .
v_call: TRBV29-1
j_call: TRBJ1-2
clone_size: once
cdr3_aa: CSVVSETLYGYTF
cdr3_nt: TGCAGCGTTGTGTCGGAAACCCTCTATGGCTACACCTTC

d_call: TRBD1
v_call: TRBV7-9
j_call: TRBJ1-5
clone_size: .
cdr3_aa: CASSLWGQGAGNQPQHF
cdr3_nt: TGTGCCAGCAGCTTATGGGGACAGGGGGCCGGCAATCAGCCCCAGCATTTT

d_call: .
v_call: TRBV7-9
j_call: TRBJ1-4
clone_size: .
cdr3_aa: CASSPLRKDEKLFF
cdr3_nt: TGTGCCAGCAGCCCGCTTCGTAAAGATGAAAAACTGTTTTTT

d_call: .
v_call: TRBV19
j_call: TRBJ2-7
clone_size: .
cdr3_aa: CASSILVGQSLPYEQYF
cdr3_nt: TGTGCCAGTAGTATCCTTGTTGGCCAGTCTCTCCCCTACGAGCAGTACTTC

d_call: .
v_call: TRBV9
j_call: TRBJ1-2
clone_size: few
cdr3_aa: CASSLRQRYPYF
cdr3_nt: TGTGCCAGCAGCCTCCGACAGCGGTACCCCTACTTC

d_call: TRBD1
v_call: TRBV9
j_call: TRBJ2-7
clone_size: .
cdr3_aa: CASSTRDREGDEQYF
cdr3_nt: TGTGCCAGCAGCACCCGGGACAGGGAGGGGGATGAGCAGTACTTC

d_call: TRBD1
v_call: TRBV2
j_call: TRBJ1-1
clone_size: .
cdr3_aa: CASSGQGVSMNTEAFF
cdr3_nt: TGTGCCAGCAGCGGACAGGGAGTAAGCATGAACACTGAAGCTTTCTTT

d_call: .
v_call: TRBV6-5
j_call: TRBJ2-7
clone_size: .
cdr3_aa: CASSYFDNSYEQYF
cdr3_nt: TGTGCCAGCAGTTACTTTGACAACTCCTACGAGCAGTACTTC